This TCR beta chain was identified in a study of CD8 T cells in ankylosing spondylitis. TCRdb reprocessed the 5' RACE reads with MiXCR, giving one entry per CDR3 protein. This sample has some 340,000 distinct CDR3 sequences, with under 15% found just once. Points on this clonotype: What it binds is not known.

The study's findings and limits: Several highly homologous variants made up a TCR beta motif, and this motif appeared characteristic of ankylosing spondylitis blood. Disease-linked clones were reportedly significantly enriched in matched ankylosing spondylitis synovial fluid. Clones that were linked to disease were CD8+ and were relatively rare in peripheral blood.

The CDR3 contains 16 residues. V was clipped by 7 bases and J by 6 bases; unmatched bases: 13. The receptor was derived from a male donor with ankylosing spondylitis or in good health (not recorded which). Sequencing was performed on blood, either unsorted or a sorted T cell fraction (not recorded which). The chain uses TRBV12-3 or TRBV12-4 and TRBJ2-1, with 9 positions matching TRBD1. Here the CDR3 reads CASIRRDRDPLNEQFF. The CDR3 DNA reads TGTGCCAGCATCCGCAGGGACAGGGACCCGCTCAATGAGCAGTTCTTC.